This T cell receptor (beta chain) is from a study of CDR3 diversity in severe acne. The CDR3 length is 14 residues. The V segment lost 5 bases and the J segment 3 bases; nucleotides outside the gene matches: 7. The germline V gene encodes CDR1 PRHDT and CDR2 FYEKMQ (reference sequence). Via MiXCR, TCRdb re-called the PCR reads, giving one row per CDR3 protein. This sample carries approximately 79,000 distinct CDR3 sequences, about 48% of them seen once, and the ten largest clones take around 10%. The receptor comes from a male donor in good health, serving as a control. The sequencing sample was made of blood. The gene calls are TRBV13 and TRBJ2-7, with 7 bases that match TRBD2. The CDR3 loop reads CASSPGTNNYEQYF. CDR3 nucleotide sequence: TGTGCCAGCAGCCCCGGGACTAACAACTACGAGCAGTACTTC.